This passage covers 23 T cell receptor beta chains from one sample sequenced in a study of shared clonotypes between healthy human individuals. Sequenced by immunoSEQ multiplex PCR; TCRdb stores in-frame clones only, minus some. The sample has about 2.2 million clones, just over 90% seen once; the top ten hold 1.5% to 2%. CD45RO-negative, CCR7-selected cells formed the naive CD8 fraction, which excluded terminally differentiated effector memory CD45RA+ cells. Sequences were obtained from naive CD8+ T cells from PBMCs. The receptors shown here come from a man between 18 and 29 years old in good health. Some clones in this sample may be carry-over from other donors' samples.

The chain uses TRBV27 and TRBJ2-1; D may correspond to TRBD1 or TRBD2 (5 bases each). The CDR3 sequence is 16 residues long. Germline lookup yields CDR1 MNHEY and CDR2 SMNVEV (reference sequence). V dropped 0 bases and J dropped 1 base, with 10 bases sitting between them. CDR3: CASSLSGTRSYNEQFF. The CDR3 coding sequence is TGTGCCAGCAGTTTATCTGGGACGAGGTCCTACAATGAGCAGTTCTTC.

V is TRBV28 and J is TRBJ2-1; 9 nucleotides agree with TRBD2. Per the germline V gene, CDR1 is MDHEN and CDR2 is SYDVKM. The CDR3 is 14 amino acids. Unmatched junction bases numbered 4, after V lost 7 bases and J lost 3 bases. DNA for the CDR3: TGTGCCAGCAAGGCGGGAGGGAGCTACAATGAGCAGTTCTTC. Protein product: CASKAGGSYNEQFF. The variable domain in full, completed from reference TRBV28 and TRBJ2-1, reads DVKVTQSSRYLVKRTGEKVFLECVQDMDHENMFWYRQDPGLGLRLIYFSYDVKMKEKGDIPEGYSVSREKKERFSLILESASTNQTSMYLCASKAGGSYNEQFFGPGTRLTVL.

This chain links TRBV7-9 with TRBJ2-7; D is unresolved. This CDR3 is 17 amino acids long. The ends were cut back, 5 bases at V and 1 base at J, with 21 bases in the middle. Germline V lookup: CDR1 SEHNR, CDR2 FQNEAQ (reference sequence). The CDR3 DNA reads TGTGCCAGCAGCCCCCACGGTAGTGGGGAAAGGTCCTACGAGCAGTACTTC. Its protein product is CASSPHGSGERSYEQYF.

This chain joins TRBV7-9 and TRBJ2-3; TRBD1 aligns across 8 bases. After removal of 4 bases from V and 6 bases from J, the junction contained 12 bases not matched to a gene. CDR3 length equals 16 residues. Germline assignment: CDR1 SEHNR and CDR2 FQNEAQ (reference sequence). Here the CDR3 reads CASSSTRTGILDTQYF. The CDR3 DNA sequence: TGTGCCAGCAGCTCCACCCGGACAGGGATATTGGATACGCAGTATTTT.

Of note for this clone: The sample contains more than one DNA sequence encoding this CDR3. The CDR3 is CASGLDSNQPQHF. The CDR3 bases are TGTGCTAGTGGTTTGGATAGCAATCAGCCCCAGCATTTT. This chain connects TRBV12-5 to TRBJ1-5, with D uncertain. Germline assignment: CDR1 LGHNT and CDR2 FRNRAP. The CDR3 extends over 13 amino acids. With 1 base removed from V and 0 bases from J, the gap between germline ends came to 1 base.

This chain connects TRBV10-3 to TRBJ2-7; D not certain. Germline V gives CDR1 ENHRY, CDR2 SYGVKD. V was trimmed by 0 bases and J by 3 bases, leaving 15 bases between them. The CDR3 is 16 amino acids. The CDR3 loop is CAISESRALRDYEQYF. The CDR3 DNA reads TGTGCCATCAGTGAGTCTCGGGCCTTACGAGACTACGAGCAGTACTTC.

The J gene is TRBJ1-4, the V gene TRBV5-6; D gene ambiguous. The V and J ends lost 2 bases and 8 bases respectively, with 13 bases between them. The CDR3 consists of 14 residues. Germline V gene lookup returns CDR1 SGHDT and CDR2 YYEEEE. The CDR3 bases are TGTGCCAGCAGCTTCTTTATAGGCTCCGAAAAACTGTTTTTT. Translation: CASSFFIGSEKLFF.

CDR3 nucleotide sequence: TGTGCCAGTACCATAACTAGCGGAGGCTACAATGAGCAGTTCTTC. Protein: CASTITSGGYNEQFF. V and J are TRBV19 and TRBJ2-1, with 8 nucleotides matching TRBD2. The V segment lost 7 bases and the J segment 3 bases; nucleotides outside the gene matches: 8. From germline, CDR1 is LNHDA and CDR2 SQIVND (reference sequence). The CDR3 is 15 residues long.

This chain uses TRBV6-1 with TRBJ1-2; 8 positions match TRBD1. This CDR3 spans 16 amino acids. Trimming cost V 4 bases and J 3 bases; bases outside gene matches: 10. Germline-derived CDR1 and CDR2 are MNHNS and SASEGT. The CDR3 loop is CASSVRQGAHHYGYTF. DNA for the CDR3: TGTGCCAGCAGTGTGAGGCAGGGGGCGCATCACTATGGCTACACCTTC.

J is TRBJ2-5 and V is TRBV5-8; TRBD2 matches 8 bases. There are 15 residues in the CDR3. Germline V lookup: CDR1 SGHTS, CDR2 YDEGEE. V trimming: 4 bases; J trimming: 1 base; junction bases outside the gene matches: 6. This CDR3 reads CASSPWAGGQETQYF. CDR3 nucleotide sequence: TGTGCCAGCAGCCCCTGGGCGGGGGGCCAAGAGACCCAGTACTTC.

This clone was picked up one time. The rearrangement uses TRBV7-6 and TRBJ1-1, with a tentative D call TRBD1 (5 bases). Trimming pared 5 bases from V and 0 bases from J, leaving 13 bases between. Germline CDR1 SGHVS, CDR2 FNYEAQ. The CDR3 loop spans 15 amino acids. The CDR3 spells CASSPTRQMNTEAFF. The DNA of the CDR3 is TGTGCCAGCAGCCCGACCCGACAGATGAACACTGAAGCTTTCTTT.

This chain's CDR3 is CAWSVGTGDLFF. In DNA, the CDR3 is TGTGCCTGGAGTGTCGGGACAGGGGATTTGTTTTTT. V gene TRBV30 combines with J gene TRBJ1-4; 10 bases match TRBD1. The CDR3 totals 12 residues. With V trimmed by 0 bases and J by 15 bases, 4 bases remained unmatched. CDR1 and CDR2 (germline): GTSNPN, SVGIG (reference sequence).

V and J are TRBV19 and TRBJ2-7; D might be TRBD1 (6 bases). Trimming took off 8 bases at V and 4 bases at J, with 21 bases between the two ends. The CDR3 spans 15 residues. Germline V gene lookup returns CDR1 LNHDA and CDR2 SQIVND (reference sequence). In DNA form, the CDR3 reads TGTGCCAGTCGACCCGCGTGGCAAAGGGGGTACGAGCAGTACTTC. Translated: CASRPAWQRGYEQYF.

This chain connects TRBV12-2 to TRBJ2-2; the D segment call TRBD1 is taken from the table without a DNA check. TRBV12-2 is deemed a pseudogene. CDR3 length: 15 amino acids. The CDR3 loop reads CASRPLNRQVRELFF. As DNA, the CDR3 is TGTGCAAGTCGCCCCCTTAACCGGCAGGTCCGGGAGCTGTTTTTT.

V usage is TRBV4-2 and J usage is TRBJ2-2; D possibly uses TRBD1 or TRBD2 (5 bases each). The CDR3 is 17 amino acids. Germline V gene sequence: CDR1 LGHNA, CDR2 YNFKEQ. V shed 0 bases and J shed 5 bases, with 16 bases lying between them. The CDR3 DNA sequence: TGTGCCAGCAGCCAAGATACGGGGACCGCAAAGACCGGGGAGCTGTTTTTT. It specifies CASSQDTGTAKTGELFF.

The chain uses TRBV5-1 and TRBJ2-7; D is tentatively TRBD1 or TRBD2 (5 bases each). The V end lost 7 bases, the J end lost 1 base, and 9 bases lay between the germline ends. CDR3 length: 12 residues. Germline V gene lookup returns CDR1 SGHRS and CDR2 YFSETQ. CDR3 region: CASGDGSYEQYF. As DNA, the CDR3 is TGCGCCAGCGGGGACGGATCCTACGAGCAGTACTTC.

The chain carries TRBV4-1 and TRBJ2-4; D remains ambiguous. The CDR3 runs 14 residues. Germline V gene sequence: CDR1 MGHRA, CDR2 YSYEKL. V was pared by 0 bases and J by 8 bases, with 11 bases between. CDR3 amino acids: CASSQDRPIDIQYF. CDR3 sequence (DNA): TGCGCCAGCAGCCAAGATCGTCCTATTGACATTCAGTACTTC.

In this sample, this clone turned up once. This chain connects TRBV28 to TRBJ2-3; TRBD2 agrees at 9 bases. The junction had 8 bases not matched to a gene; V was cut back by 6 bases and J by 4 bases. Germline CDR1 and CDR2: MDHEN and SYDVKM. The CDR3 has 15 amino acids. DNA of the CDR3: TGTGCCAGCAGCCTTCTGGGACTAGCACCAGATACGCAGTATTTT. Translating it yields CASSLLGLAPDTQYF.

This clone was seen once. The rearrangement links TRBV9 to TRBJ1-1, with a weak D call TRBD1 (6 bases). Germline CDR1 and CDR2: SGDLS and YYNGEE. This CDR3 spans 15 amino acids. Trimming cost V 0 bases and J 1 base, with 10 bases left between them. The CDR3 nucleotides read TGTGCCAGCAGCGTAGACAGGGCTGGGAACACTGAAGCTTTCTTT. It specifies CASSVDRAGNTEAFF.

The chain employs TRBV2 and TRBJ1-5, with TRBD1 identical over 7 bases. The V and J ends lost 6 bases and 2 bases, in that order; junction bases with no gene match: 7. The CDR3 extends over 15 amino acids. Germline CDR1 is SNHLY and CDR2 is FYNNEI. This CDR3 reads CASSPWDSRNQPQHF. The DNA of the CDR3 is TGTGCCAGCAGCCCCTGGGACAGCCGCAATCAGCCCCAGCATTTT.

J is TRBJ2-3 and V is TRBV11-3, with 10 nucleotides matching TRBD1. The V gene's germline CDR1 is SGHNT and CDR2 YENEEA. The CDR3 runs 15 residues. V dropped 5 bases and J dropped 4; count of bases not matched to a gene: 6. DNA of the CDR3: TGTGCCAGCAGCCCAAGGACAGGGGGGGCAGATACGCAGTATTTT. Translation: CASSPRTGGADTQYF.

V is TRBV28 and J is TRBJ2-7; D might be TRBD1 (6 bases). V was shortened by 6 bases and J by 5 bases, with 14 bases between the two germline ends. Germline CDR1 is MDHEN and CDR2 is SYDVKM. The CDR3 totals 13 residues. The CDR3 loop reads CASSSYRVNEQYF. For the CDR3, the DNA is TGTGCCAGCAGCTCCTACAGGGTAAACGAGCAGTACTTC.

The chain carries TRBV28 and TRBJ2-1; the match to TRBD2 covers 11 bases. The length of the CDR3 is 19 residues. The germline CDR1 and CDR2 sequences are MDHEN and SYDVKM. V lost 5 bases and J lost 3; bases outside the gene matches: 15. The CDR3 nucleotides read TGTGCCAGCAGTCTCCAGCTAGCGGGAGGAGTTGGTAGCTACAATGAGCAGTTCTTC. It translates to CASSLQLAGGVGSYNEQFF.